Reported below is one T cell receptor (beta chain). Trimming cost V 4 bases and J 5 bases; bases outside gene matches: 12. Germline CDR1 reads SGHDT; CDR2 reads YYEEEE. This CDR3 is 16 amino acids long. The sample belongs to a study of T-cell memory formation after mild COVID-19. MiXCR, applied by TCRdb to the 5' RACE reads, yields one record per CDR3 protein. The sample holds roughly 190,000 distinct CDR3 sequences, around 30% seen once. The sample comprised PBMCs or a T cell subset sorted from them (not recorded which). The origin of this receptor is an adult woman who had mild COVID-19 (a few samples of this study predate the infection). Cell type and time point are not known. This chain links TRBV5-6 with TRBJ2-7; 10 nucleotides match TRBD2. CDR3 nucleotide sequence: TGTGCCAGCAGCCAGCTGCTAGCGGGAGCTTCCCACGAGCAGTACTTC. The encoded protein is CASSQLLAGASHEQYF. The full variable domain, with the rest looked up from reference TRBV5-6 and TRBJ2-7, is DAGVTQSPTHLIKTRGQQVTLRCSPKSGHDTVSWYQQALGQGPQFIFQYYEEEERQRGNFPDRFSGHQFPNYSSELNVNALLLGDSALYLCASSQLLAGASHEQYFGPGTRLTVT.